What follows are 20 T cell receptor beta chains derived from one specimen sequenced in a study of T cell repertoires in cytomegalovirus infection. One entry per CDR3 protein, called by TCRdb with MiXCR from the reads. This sample has roughly 730,000 distinct CDR3 sequences; about 30% occur once, and the top ten carry over 15%. For these receptors, no antigen is known. The starting material was cultured PBMCs, obtained from culture after CMV antigen stimulation. The receptors were gathered from a human donor in good health (CMV status not recorded). Some clones in this sample may be carry-over from other donors' samples.

The V and J genes are TRBV2 and TRBJ2-3; 7 bases match TRBD1. V lost 8 bases and J lost 4; bases outside the gene matches: 6. The CDR3 loop spans 13 amino acids. Germline V gives CDR1 SNHLY, CDR2 FYNNEI. The CDR3 spells CASGTVLADTQYF. The CDR3 coding sequence is TGTGCCAGCGGGACAGTATTGGCAGATACGCAGTATTTT.

The chain joins TRBV7-2 to TRBJ2-3; TRBD1 matches at 9 bases. The length of the CDR3 is 16 residues. The V gene end was trimmed by 5 bases and the J gene end by 1 base; junction bases not matched to a gene: 7. Germline CDR1 SGHTA, CDR2 FQGNSA. Here the CDR3 DNA reads TGTGCCAGCAGCGACACAGGGGGCGAGGGCACAGATACGCAGTATTTT. Translated: CASSDTGGEGTDTQYF.

This sequence joins TRBV12-3 or TRBV12-4 and TRBJ2-1, with 7 bases that match TRBD2. The CDR3 length is 15 residues. V shed 8 bases and J 0 bases; nucleotides not matched to a gene: 7. CDR3 loop: CASGGGKSSYNEQFF. The CDR3 nucleotides are TGTGCCAGCGGGGGGGGGAAGAGCTCCTACAATGAGCAGTTCTTC.

This sequence joins TRBV28 and TRBJ2-1, with TRBD2 identical over 7 bases. Trimming at V came to 11 bases and at J to 7 bases, leaving 8 bases not matched to a gene. The CDR3 is 12 amino acids. The germline CDR1 and CDR2 sequences are MDHEN and SYDVKM. DNA for the CDR3: TGTGCCGGGTCGGGGGGTTCGAATGAGCAGTTCTTC. Protein sequence: CAGSGGSNEQFF.

This clonotype was observed a handful of times. This chain connects TRBV7-9 to TRBJ2-1; 11 positions match TRBD1. The CDR3 extends over 15 amino acids. The V gene's germline CDR1 is SEHNR and CDR2 FQNEAQ (reference sequence). V trimming: 5 bases; J trimming: 6 bases; junction bases outside the gene matches: 6. The CDR3 here is CASSPDRGRVNEQFF. The DNA for the CDR3 is TGTGCCAGCAGCCCGGACAGGGGGCGCGTCAATGAGCAGTTCTTC.

The gene calls are TRBV6-1 and TRBJ2-7, with D tentatively TRBD1 (6 bases). Germline CDR1 is MNHNS and CDR2 is SASEGT. The CDR3 spans 14 residues. Trimming pared 6 bases from V and 4 bases from J, leaving 16 bases between. CDR3 in DNA: TGTGCCAGCAGGAACAGGGACCCCCCGTACGAGCAGTACTTC. It codes for CASRNRDPPYEQYF.

This chain joins TRBV10-2 and TRBJ2-1; perhaps TRBD2 as D (5 bases). The CDR3 loop spans 13 amino acids. Germline loops: CDR1 WSHSY, CDR2 SAAADI. Trimming took 6 bases from V and 7 from J, leaving 13 bases between them. For the CDR3, the DNA is TGCGCCAGCAGCTTAAGTACGGGGAATGAGCAGTTCTTC. This codes for CASSLSTGNEQFF.

This clonotype has just a few counts. J is TRBJ2-7 and V is TRBV5-4; D assignment may be TRBD1 or TRBD2 (5 bases each). The CDR3 is 14 amino acids. Trimming shortened V by 4 bases and J by 2 bases, and 13 bases separated the two germline ends. The germline V gene encodes CDR1 SGHNT and CDR2 YYREEE (reference sequence). CDR3 in amino acids: CASSGHRDAYEQYF. CDR3 DNA sequence: TGTGCCAGCAGCGGACACCGGGACGCCTACGAGCAGTACTTC.

The chain links TRBV7-9 to TRBJ2-7; no firm D call. The V gene's germline CDR1 is SEHNR and CDR2 FQNEAQ (reference sequence). The CDR3 has 14 residues. Trimming stripped 2 bases from V and 7 bases from J, with 15 bases between. CDR3 bases: TGTGCCAGCAGCTTATCCAGCTACGTCGGAGAGCAGTACTTC. Its translation is CASSLSSYVGEQYF.

This clonotype was seen only a few times. The V call is TRBV10-3, the J call TRBJ2-1; the match to TRBD2 covers 9 bases. Germline-derived CDR1 and CDR2 are ENHRY and SYGVKD. Losses at the gene ends were 4 bases for V and 8 bases for J; bases not matched to a gene: 18. This CDR3 has 18 amino acids. CDR3 DNA sequence: TGTGCCATCAGTGGGACCCCCTTGAGGCGGGAGGGCCTATATGAGCAGTTCTTC. Translation gives CAISGTPLRREGLYEQFF.

The chain uses TRBV4-3 and TRBJ1-1; D perhaps matches TRBD1 (6 bases). V was pared by 4 bases and J by 1 base, with 16 bases between. The CDR3 totals 16 residues. Germline CDR1 is LGHNA and CDR2 is YSLEER. CDR3 in amino acids: CASSRGADGKNTEAFF. The DNA of the CDR3 is TGCGCCAGCAGCCGGGGGGCGGACGGAAAGAACACTGAAGCTTTCTTT.

The rearrangement uses TRBV6-1 and TRBJ1-6; D not certain. Germline CDR1 and CDR2: MNHNS and SASEGT. The CDR3 spans 20 residues. Trimming cost V 6 bases and J 5 bases, with 29 bases left between them. CDR3 region: CASSLYSRTNPFDNNSPLHF. CDR3 in DNA: TGTGCCAGCAGCCTATACAGCCGAACAAACCCCTTCGATAATAATTCACCCCTCCACTTT.

Only a few counts were recorded for this clonotype. The gene calls are TRBV15 and TRBJ1-2, with TRBD1 as a possible D gene (6 bases). The CDR3 runs 16 residues. Germline V gene data show CDR1 as LNHNV and CDR2 as YYDKDF (reference sequence). The ends were cut back, 9 bases at V and 0 bases at J, with 20 bases in the middle. The CDR3 region has the DNA TGTGCCACTCGGGGATATGACAGGCGATCTAACTATGGCTACACCTTC. It codes for CATRGYDRRSNYGYTF. Full variable domain (outside the CDR3, taken from reference TRBV15 and TRBJ1-2): DAMVIQNPRYQVTQFGKPVTLSCSQTLNHNVMYWYQQKSSQAPKLLFHYYDKDFNNEADTPDNFQSRRPNTSFCFLDIRSPGLGDTAMYLCATRGYDRRSNYGYTFGSGTRLTVV.

This clonotype was detected a few times. The chain combines TRBV12-3 or TRBV12-4 with TRBJ2-1; 10 nucleotides align to TRBD2. This CDR3 contains 16 residues. The J segment lost 8 bases and the V segment lost 6 bases, leaving 13 bases of the junction unmatched. In nucleotides, the CDR3 is TGTGCCAGCAGAGGGGGGGGACTAGCGCCGGTGGATGAGCAGTTCTTC. Its translation is CASRGGGLAPVDEQFF.

The chain has TRBV4-2 and TRBJ1-6; D is ambiguous. Germline V gives CDR1 LGHNA, CDR2 YNFKEQ. CDR3 length: 18 residues. Trimming removed 0 bases from V and 0 bases from J, with 12 bases in between. This CDR3 is CASSQDGADNSYNSPLHF. The DNA of the CDR3 is TGTGCCAGCAGCCAAGATGGTGCAGATAACTCCTATAATTCACCCCTCCACTTT.

This clonotype was detected ten times or more. This chain links TRBV12-3 or TRBV12-4 with TRBJ1-1, with a tentative D call TRBD1 (5 bases). The CDR3 runs to 16 residues. The V and J ends lost 5 bases and 3 bases respectively, with 19 bases between them. As DNA, the CDR3 is TGTGCCAGCAGTCTCCAGTTGGGGGAACGGGACACTGAAGCTTTCTTT. Its translation: CASSLQLGERDTEAFF.

This clonotype has more than one count but fewer than ten. The rearrangement links TRBV4-3 to TRBJ2-7; 9 positions agree with TRBD2. Losses at the gene ends were 0 bases for V and 0 bases for J; bases not matched to a gene: 9. Germline-derived CDR1 and CDR2 are LGHNA and YSLEER. The CDR3 sequence is 18 residues long. The DNA for the CDR3 is TGCGCCAGCAGCCAAGATGGGAGCGGCGGGAGGGGCTCCTACGAGCAGTACTTC. It codes for CASSQDGSGGRGSYEQYF.

Concerning this clonotype: The conserved closing phenylalanine or tryptophan is absent in this CDR3, likely reflecting a read error. The DNA is omitted, as the CDR3 cannot be located on it reliably, and the CDR3 follows TCRdb's listing. V usage is TRBV7-9 and J usage is TRBJ1-1. The V gene's germline CDR1 is SEHNR and CDR2 FQNEAQ (reference sequence). Inclusive of both ends, the CDR3 amounts to 13 amino acids. CDR3 sequence reads: CASSSHNTGRVSL.

J is TRBJ1-4 and V is TRBV5-1; TRBD1 might be the D (5 bases). The CDR3 spans 14 residues. The germline gives CDR1 SGHRS, CDR2 YFSETQ. Deletions cut 2 bases from V and 3 bases from J, with 8 bases between. The CDR3 protein is CASSFTGANEKLFF. The CDR3 nucleotides read TGCGCCAGCAGCTTTACAGGAGCTAATGAAAAACTGTTTTTT.

The rearrangement links TRBV29-1 to TRBJ1-1, with D hard to call. Germline CDR1 SQVTM, CDR2 ANQGSEA. Trimming shortened V by 7 bases and J by 1 base, and 7 bases separated the two germline ends. The CDR3 contains 11 residues. For the CDR3, the DNA is TGCAGCGACTTGAGGAACACTGAAGCTTTCTTT. Translated: CSDLRNTEAFF.